Listed below are T cell receptor beta chains from one sample, sequenced in a study of T cells after yellow fever vaccination. Each CDR3 protein is one row after TCRdb ran MiXCR on the 5' RACE reads. The sample has 150,000 to 200,000 distinct CDR3 sequences, 9.5% to 12% seen once; the top ten hold just over 35%. The sequencing here drew on CD8+ T cells sorted from PBMCs, taken 15 days after the yellow fever booster vaccination. The source is a man between 18 and 29 years old who received the YFV17D yellow fever vaccine. Each CDR3 is given with its conserved first and last residue. Fields, in order: clone size, V gene, J gene, CDR3 length, CDR3 protein. Rows may omit the clone size; those that give it use once, few, many or a size class.

clone_size: NA; v_call: TRBV5-1; j_call: TRBJ2-7; cdr3_length: 15; cdr3_aa: CASSGWTGPAYEQYF
clone_size: few; v_call: TRBV19; j_call: TRBJ2-1; cdr3_length: 13; cdr3_aa: CASSMVLLREQFF
clone_size: few; v_call: TRBV12-3/TRBV12-4; j_call: TRBJ2-2; cdr3_length: 14; cdr3_aa: CASSSLGHSGELFF
clone_size: few; v_call: TRBV4-1; j_call: TRBJ1-3; cdr3_length: 17; cdr3_aa: CASSPNSGPGLWDTIYF
clone_size: NA; v_call: TRBV6-5; j_call: TRBJ2-1; cdr3_length: 16; cdr3_aa: CASSSIGGGPYNEQFF
clone_size: NA; v_call: TRBV6-1; j_call: TRBJ1-1; cdr3_length: 13; cdr3_aa: CASSELMNTEAFF
clone_size: once; v_call: TRBV9; j_call: TRBJ2-5; cdr3_length: 15; cdr3_aa: CASSLYEATAETQYF
clone_size: few; v_call: TRBV4-1; j_call: TRBJ2-1; cdr3_length: 13; cdr3_aa: CASSQDPYNEQFF
clone_size: few; v_call: TRBV11-2; j_call: TRBJ2-1; cdr3_length: 17; cdr3_aa: CASSRGGSGTSYNEQFF
clone_size: NA; v_call: TRBV6-1; j_call: TRBJ2-1; cdr3_length: 17; cdr3_aa: CASSGGVYGRSYNEQFF
clone_size: few; v_call: TRBV7-2; j_call: TRBJ2-1; cdr3_length: 14; cdr3_aa: CASSFYLGYNEQFF
clone_size: NA; v_call: TRBV29-1; j_call: TRBJ2-1; cdr3_length: 14; cdr3_aa: CSVDGGSSYNEQFF
clone_size: NA; v_call: TRBV7-3; j_call: TRBJ2-7; cdr3_length: 15; cdr3_aa: CASSLGLAGDYEQYF
clone_size: few; v_call: TRBV16; j_call: TRBJ1-1; cdr3_length: 14; cdr3_aa: CASSQLGVNTEAFF
clone_size: few; v_call: TRBV15; j_call: TRBJ2-1; cdr3_length: 14; cdr3_aa: CATSRERGNNEQFF
clone_size: NA; v_call: TRBV2; j_call: TRBJ2-3; cdr3_length: 16; cdr3_aa: CASIGTERSFTDTQYF
clone_size: many; v_call: TRBV12-3/TRBV12-4; j_call: TRBJ2-2; cdr3_length: 15; cdr3_aa: CASDFGGAYTGELFF
clone_size: once; v_call: TRBV4-3; j_call: TRBJ1-6; cdr3_length: 14; cdr3_aa: CASSQPGLNSPLHF
clone_size: NA; v_call: TRBV7-9; j_call: TRBJ1-3; cdr3_length: 12; cdr3_aa: CASSLLVNTIYF
clone_size: few; v_call: TRBV7-9; j_call: TRBJ2-1; cdr3_length: 13; cdr3_aa: CASSLESPHEQFF
clone_size: few; v_call: TRBV5-1; j_call: TRBJ2-5; cdr3_length: 15; cdr3_aa: CASSLWVRGSETQYF
clone_size: NA; v_call: TRBV27; j_call: TRBJ2-1; cdr3_length: 14; cdr3_aa: CALRSGGVNNEQFF
clone_size: few; v_call: TRBV7-6; j_call: TRBJ2-5; cdr3_length: 14; cdr3_aa: CASSGDGYGETQYF
clone_size: few; v_call: TRBV4-1; j_call: TRBJ2-7; cdr3_length: 14; cdr3_aa: CASSQLPGDYEQYF
clone_size: few; v_call: TRBV4-2; j_call: TRBJ2-7; cdr3_length: 14; cdr3_aa: CASSHGQGSYEQYF
clone_size: many; v_call: TRBV4-2; j_call: TRBJ1-2; cdr3_length: 14; cdr3_aa: CASSQEGGEYGYTF
clone_size: few; v_call: TRBV9; j_call: TRBJ2-7; cdr3_length: 13; cdr3_aa: CASSVEQDLEQYF
clone_size: NA; v_call: TRBV20-1; j_call: TRBJ1-6; cdr3_length: 16; cdr3_aa: CSARDIQDWDNSPLHF
clone_size: NA; v_call: TRBV6-2/TRBV6-3; j_call: TRBJ1-5; cdr3_length: 15; cdr3_aa: CASSRGQGLNQPQHF
clone_size: few; v_call: TRBV6-2/TRBV6-3; j_call: TRBJ2-7; cdr3_length: 12; cdr3_aa: CASNFGGYEQYF
clone_size: NA; v_call: TRBV28; j_call: TRBJ1-2; cdr3_length: 14; cdr3_aa: CASSLQGSSYGYTF
clone_size: NA; v_call: TRBV20-1; j_call: TRBJ2-7; cdr3_length: 15; cdr3_aa: CSARSRQGSSYEQYF
clone_size: few; v_call: TRBV6-5; j_call: TRBJ1-6; cdr3_length: 15; cdr3_aa: CASSYSEVPLDPLHF
clone_size: NA; v_call: TRBV5-1; j_call: TRBJ2-5; cdr3_length: 17; cdr3_aa: CASSDRLAGVTQETQYF
clone_size: NA; v_call: TRBV6-5; j_call: TRBJ2-1; cdr3_length: 14; cdr3_aa: CATTRLRGAREQFF
clone_size: few; v_call: TRBV4-1; j_call: TRBJ2-1; cdr3_length: 16; cdr3_aa: CASSPSGGGAYNEQFF
clone_size: few; v_call: TRBV6-2/TRBV6-3; j_call: TRBJ2-3; cdr3_length: 14; cdr3_aa: CASSRGGDTDTQYF
clone_size: few; v_call: TRBV28; j_call: TRBJ1-6; cdr3_length: 15; cdr3_aa: CASLVRRGSGSPLHF
clone_size: few; v_call: TRBV29-1; j_call: TRBJ1-2; cdr3_length: 11; cdr3_aa: CSVEYIYGYTF
clone_size: many; v_call: TRBV5-1; j_call: TRBJ2-1; cdr3_length: 15; cdr3_aa: CASSAAVLTNNEQFF
clone_size: NA; v_call: TRBV3-1; j_call: TRBJ2-2; cdr3_length: 13; cdr3_aa: CASSQALQGELFF
clone_size: few; v_call: TRBV9; j_call: TRBJ1-2; cdr3_length: 15; cdr3_aa: CASSPETGSNYGYTF
clone_size: NA; v_call: TRBV5-1; j_call: TRBJ2-1; cdr3_length: 17; cdr3_aa: CASSLVGVRPRGDEQFF
clone_size: many; v_call: TRBV5-6; j_call: TRBJ2-7; cdr3_length: 12; cdr3_aa: CASSPTGREQYF
clone_size: NA; v_call: TRBV12-3/TRBV12-4; j_call: TRBJ2-3; cdr3_length: 15; cdr3_aa: CASSPRQGSTDTQYF
clone_size: NA; v_call: TRBV5-1; j_call: TRBJ2-1; cdr3_length: 15; cdr3_aa: CASSLGLAGAKEQFF
clone_size: NA; v_call: TRBV5-1; j_call: TRBJ1-1; cdr3_length: 12; cdr3_aa: CASSGTGPEAFF
clone_size: few; v_call: TRBV27; j_call: TRBJ2-2; cdr3_length: 17; cdr3_aa: CASSLSVGPSNTGELFF
clone_size: NA; v_call: TRBV19; j_call: TRBJ2-1; cdr3_length: 13; cdr3_aa: CASSSLSYNEQFF
clone_size: NA; v_call: TRBV6-2/TRBV6-3; j_call: TRBJ2-3; cdr3_length: 14; cdr3_aa: CASYGTQGTDTQYF
clone_size: few; v_call: TRBV19; j_call: TRBJ1-1; cdr3_length: 12; cdr3_aa: CASMMGHTEAFF
clone_size: NA; v_call: TRBV6-5; j_call: TRBJ2-7; cdr3_length: 12; cdr3_aa: CASRAGDYEQYF
clone_size: NA; v_call: TRBV4-1; j_call: TRBJ1-2; cdr3_length: 13; cdr3_aa: CASSQEAARGYTF